What follows describes a single T cell receptor (beta chain). Its target is not known. Libraries were prepared by immunoSEQ multiplex PCR; TCRdb keeps only in-frame clonotypes and omits some of them. This table has 25,000 to 30,000 clones, approximately 83% appearing once. The CDR3 is made up of 14 amino acids. Trimming removed 5 bases from V and 11 bases from J, with 16 bases in between. Per the germline V gene, CDR1 is MNHEY and CDR2 is SVGAGI. The entry originates in a study of tumor-infiltrating lymphocytes in localized non-small cell lung cancer. Study summary: Some samples were collected after neoadjuvant chemotherapy; smokers, never-smokers and several histologies were included. Notes on the study in general: Immunotypes IM1 and IM2 had similar TCR-derived T-cell fractions. Tumor T-cell fraction from TCR sequencing was not associated with recurrence-free survival (p = 0.61).

The sample comprised lung tumor tissue. The chain has TRBV6-5 and TRBJ1-6; D perhaps matches TRBD1 (5 bases). This clonotype was obtained from a human donor with non-small cell lung cancer. CDR3: CASSLGQGLPPLHF. The CDR3 coding sequence is TGTGCCAGCAGTCTCGGGCAGGGTTTGCCACCCCTCCACTTT.